The clone carrying this TCR beta chain showed up just a few times. Mouse gene names and germline throughout. From the germline J gene comes the end of the CDR3, since the read stops 1 residue before it. Produced via immunoSEQ multiplex PCR; TCRdb's table is partial and in-frame only. This sample has tens of thousands of clones, with 55% to 75% found just once. The sample comes from a study of tissue T cells after allogeneic stem cell transplantation. Per germline, CDR1 NSHNY and CDR2 SYGAGN. The CDR3 has 13 amino acids. Trimming took off 3 bases at V and 2 bases at J, with 9 bases between the two ends.

The chain uses TRBV13-1 and TRBJ2-7; D assignment may be TRBD1 or TRBD2 (6 bases each). The clonotype comes from a female BALB/c mouse in good health. The strain's MHC type: H2-d. The specimen was spleen. CDR3 DNA, as far as it was read: TGTGCCAGCAGTGGTGGGGGCGCCTATGAACAGTAC. This encodes CASSGGGAYEQY. From start to end, the CDR3 is CASSGGGAYEQYF.